Below, 14 T cell receptor beta chains from the same sample are listed, as sequenced in a study of CXCR3-negative and CXCR3-positive naive CD8 T cells (dated by TCRdb to about 2019). Results the study describes overall, beyond this receptor: TRB CDR3s from CXCR3-positive naive cells showed higher hydrophobicity (lower Kidera factor 4), lower energy, and higher strength and volume indices than CXCR3-negative naive cells.

TCRdb lists the instrument as NextSeq 550. The Human TCR Profiling Kit (MiLaboratory) was used to prepare UMI-labeled 5' RACE TRB cDNA libraries. The reads were reprocessed in TCRdb, with one entry per CDR3 protein sequence and no accompanying DNA. Per the sample table, the count is roughly 140,000 distinct CDR3 sequences. The ten largest clones take up roughly 0.28% of the sample. No antigens are known for them. Sequencing was performed on naive CXCR3+ CD8+ T cells from blood. Per the publication, the cell subset or site label means: CD45RO-CCR7+CD27+CD95- naive CD8+ T cells expressing CXCR3 (TNR3+). The origin of the receptors is a human donor in good health. Some clones in this sample may be carry-over from other donors' samples.

V gene TRBV4-1 combines with J gene TRBJ1-5; TCRdb reports TRBD1, a call that lacks DNA to check it against. The CDR3 runs to 15 residues. Germline V gene lookup returns CDR1 MGHRA and CDR2 YSYEKL. This chain's CDR3 is CASSQVQGLKQPQHF.

The gene calls are TRBV20-1 and TRBJ1-2; the TCRdb D gene call, TRBD1, has no DNA to confirm it. From germline, CDR1 is DFQATT and CDR2 SNEGSKA (reference sequence). The length of the CDR3 is 13 residues. This chain's CDR3 is CSAAGQGEWGYTF.

This chain uses TRBV28 with TRBJ2-7; TCRdb designates TRBD1, a call that cannot be tested without DNA. The CDR3 has 14 amino acids. Germline lookup yields CDR1 MDHEN and CDR2 SYDVKM. The CDR3 spells CASQNRGLSNEQYF.

This chain joins TRBV28 and TRBJ2-3; TCRdb picks TRBD2, but there is no DNA to check that call. Germline V gene lookup returns CDR1 MDHEN and CDR2 SYDVKM. This CDR3 is built from 17 residues. CDR3 protein: CASTWGTSGIETDTQYF.

V gene TRBV19 combines with J gene TRBJ2-2. Germline CDR1 reads LNHDA; CDR2 reads SQIVND (reference sequence). The CDR3 has 13 residues. The CDR3 sequence is CASLTDNTGELFF.

V usage is TRBV19 and J usage is TRBJ2-1; as DNA is missing, the TRBD1 call by TCRdb cannot be tested. Germline V lookup: CDR1 LNHDA, CDR2 SQIVND (reference sequence). The CDR3 spans 14 residues. CDR3 residues: CASSLSGGRDEQFF.

This chain joins TRBV4-3 and TRBJ1-1. The CDR3 consists of 14 residues. Germline CDR1 LGHNA, CDR2 YSLEER. CDR3 sequence reads: CASSQVITDTEAFF.

The CDR3 sequence is CASSQVASSYEQYF. V gene TRBV4-3 combines with J gene TRBJ2-7. The CDR3 spans 14 residues. Germline V CDR1 and CDR2: LGHNA, YSLEER.

The chain couples TRBV7-3 to TRBJ2-1; TCRdb reports TRBD1, a call that lacks DNA to check it against. The CDR3 covers 16 residues. Per the germline V gene, CDR1 is SGHTA and CDR2 is FQGTGA. This chain's CDR3 is CASAKGWGYDYNEQFF.

The chain uses TRBV5-1 and TRBJ2-3. The CDR3 loop spans 14 amino acids. Looked up from germline, CDR1 is SGHRS and CDR2 is YFSETQ. CDR3 sequence reads: CASSPRRPEDTQYF.

This chain joins TRBV18 and TRBJ1-6; the TCRdb call, TRBD1, lacks DNA for checking. Germline assignment: CDR1 KGHSH and CDR2 LQKENI. The length of the CDR3 is 19 residues. This CDR3 is CASSPPGRGVSSYNSPLHF.

The chain joins TRBV28 to TRBJ1-5. The germline V gene has CDR1 MDHEN and CDR2 SYDVKM. There are 17 residues in the CDR3. CDR3 sequence reads: CASSPGVGDSFNQPQHF. The full variable domain, rest sourced from reference TRBV28 and TRBJ1-5, is DVKVTQSSRYLVKRTGEKVFLECVQDMDHENMFWYRQDPGLGLRLIYFSYDVKMKEKGDIPEGYSVSREKKERFSLILESASTNQTSMYLCASSPGVGDSFNQPQHFGDGTRLSIL.

The chain carries TRBV7-6 and TRBJ2-1; TCRdb's D call, TRBD2, is unchecked because there is no DNA. CDR1 is SGHVS and CDR2 is FNYEAQ in the germline V gene. This CDR3 is 15 amino acids long. CDR3 protein: CASSLEAGLDNEQFF.

This chain uses TRBV29-1 with TRBJ1-1; no DNA is available, so the TRBD1 call from TCRdb remains unchecked. The germline V gene encodes CDR1 SQVTM and CDR2 ANQGSEA. The CDR3 sequence is 11 residues long. The CDR3 loop is CSVSWAGEDFF.